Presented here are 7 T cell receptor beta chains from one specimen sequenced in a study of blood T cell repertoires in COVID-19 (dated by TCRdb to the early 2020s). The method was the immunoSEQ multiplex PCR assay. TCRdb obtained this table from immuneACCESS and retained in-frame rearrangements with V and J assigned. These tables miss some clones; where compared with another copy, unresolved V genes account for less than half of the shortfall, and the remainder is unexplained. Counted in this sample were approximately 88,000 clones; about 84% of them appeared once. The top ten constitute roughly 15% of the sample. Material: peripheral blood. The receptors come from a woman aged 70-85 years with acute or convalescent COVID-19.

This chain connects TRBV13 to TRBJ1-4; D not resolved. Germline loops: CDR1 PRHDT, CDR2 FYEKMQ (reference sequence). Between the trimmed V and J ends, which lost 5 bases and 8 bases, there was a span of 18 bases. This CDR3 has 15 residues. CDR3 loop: CASSTSTKSGEKLFF. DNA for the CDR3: TGTGCCAGCAGCACCTCTACTAAATCGGGGGAAAAACTGTTTTTT. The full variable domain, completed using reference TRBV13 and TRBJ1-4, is AAGVIQSPRHLIKEKRETATLKCYPIPRHDTVYWYQQGPGQDPQFLISFYEKMQSDKGSIPDRFSAQQFSDYHSELNMSSLELGDSALYFCASSTSTKSGEKLFFGSGTQLSVL.

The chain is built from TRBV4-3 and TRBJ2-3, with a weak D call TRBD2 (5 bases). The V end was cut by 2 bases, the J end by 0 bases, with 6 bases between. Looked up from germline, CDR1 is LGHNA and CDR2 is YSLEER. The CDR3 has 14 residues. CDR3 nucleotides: TGCGCCAGCAGCCAAAGGACTAGCACAGATACGCAGTATTTT. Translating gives CASSQRTSTDTQYF.

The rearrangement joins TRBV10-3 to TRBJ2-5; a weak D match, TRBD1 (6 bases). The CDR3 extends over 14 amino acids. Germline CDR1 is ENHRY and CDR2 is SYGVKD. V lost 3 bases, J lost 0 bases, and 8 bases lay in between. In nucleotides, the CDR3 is TGTGCCATCAGTGATGGGACAAACCAAGAGACCCAGTACTTC. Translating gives CAISDGTNQETQYF.

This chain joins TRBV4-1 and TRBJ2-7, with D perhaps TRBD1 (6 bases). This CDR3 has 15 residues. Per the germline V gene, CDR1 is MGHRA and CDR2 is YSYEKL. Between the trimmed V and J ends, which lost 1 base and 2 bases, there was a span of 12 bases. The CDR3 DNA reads TGCGCCAGCAGCCAAGTTCCAGGGGAGACCTACGAGCAGTACGTC. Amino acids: CASSQVPGETYEQYV.

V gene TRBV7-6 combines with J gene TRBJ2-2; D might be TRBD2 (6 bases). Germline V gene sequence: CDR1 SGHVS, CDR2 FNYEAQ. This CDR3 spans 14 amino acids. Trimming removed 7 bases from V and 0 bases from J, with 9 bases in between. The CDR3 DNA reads TGTGCCAGCACCTGGGGGGCGAACACCGGGGAGCTGTTTTTT. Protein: CASTWGANTGELFF.

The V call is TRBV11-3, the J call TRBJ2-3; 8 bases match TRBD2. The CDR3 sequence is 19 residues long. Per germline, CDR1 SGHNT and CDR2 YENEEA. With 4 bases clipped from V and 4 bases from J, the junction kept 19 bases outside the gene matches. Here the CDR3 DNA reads TGTGCCAGCAGCTCCGCCGACAGCGGGAGTCAGCCCAGGGCAGATACGCAGTATTTT. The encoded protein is CASSSADSGSQPRADTQYF.

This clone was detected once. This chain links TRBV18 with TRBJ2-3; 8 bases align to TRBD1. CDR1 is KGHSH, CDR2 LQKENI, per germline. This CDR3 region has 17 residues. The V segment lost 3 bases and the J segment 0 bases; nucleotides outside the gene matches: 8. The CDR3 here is CASSPLPRTGSTDTQYF. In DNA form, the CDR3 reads TGTGCCAGCTCACCTTTACCACGGACAGGGAGCACAGATACGCAGTATTTT.